These 11 T cell receptor beta chains originate from one sample sequenced in a study of T-cell memory formation after mild COVID-19. TCRdb recomputed calls from the 5' RACE reads with MiXCR, one row per CDR3 protein. The top ten clones hold approximately 40% of a sample with 110,000 or so distinct CDR3 sequences, around a fifth of them seen once. The specimen sequenced was PBMCs or a T cell subset sorted from them (not recorded which). The receptors were gathered from a man aged 18 to 35 who had mild COVID-19 (a few samples of this study predate the infection). Cell type and time point are not known.

This clonotype was found a few times. The chain is built from TRBV5-8 and TRBJ2-2, with unresolved D. CDR1 and CDR2 (germline): SGHTS, YDEGEE. Between the trimmed V and J ends, which lost 3 bases and 5 bases, there was a span of 14 bases. The CDR3 contains 15 residues. CDR3 residues: CASSSGRFLTGELFF. CDR3 bases: TGTGCCAGCAGCTCAGGTCGCTTCCTGACCGGGGAGCTGTTTTTT.

This clonotype has more than one count but fewer than ten. The chain combines TRBV11-2 with TRBJ1-1, with D uncertain. V lost 0 bases, J lost 2 bases, and 7 bases lay in between. CDR3 length: 14 amino acids. The V gene's germline CDR1 is SGHAT and CDR2 FQNNGV. Here the CDR3 reads CASSLDVDNTEAFF. The CDR3 DNA reads as TGTGCCAGCAGCTTAGACGTCGATAACACTGAAGCTTTCTTT.

The V call is TRBV12-3 or TRBV12-4, the J call TRBJ2-2, with D possibly matching TRBD1 (7 bases). The germline V and J ends were trimmed by 5 bases and 6 bases, with 28 bases remaining between them. The CDR3 is 19 amino acids. The CDR3 loop reads CASSPTTRPEGANPGELFF. DNA of the CDR3: TGTGCCAGCAGTCCGACCACGCGCCCGGAGGGGGCAAACCCCGGGGAGCTGTTTTTT.

The rearrangement uses TRBV4-1 and TRBJ2-5; 10 nucleotides line up with TRBD2. Losses at the gene ends were 2 bases for V and 5 bases for J; bases not matched to a gene: 14. This CDR3 comprises 18 residues. Germline V gene lookup returns CDR1 MGHRA and CDR2 YSYEKL. In DNA, the CDR3 is TGCGCCAGCAGCCAACCCAGAGCGGGGGGGCCCGTCCGGGAGACCCAGTACTTC. Its translation: CASSQPRAGGPVRETQYF.

This clonotype has only a few counts. The genes are TRBV27 and TRBJ2-7; a weak D match, TRBD1 (5 bases). The V end was cut by 2 bases, the J end by 6 bases, with 14 bases between. CDR3 length: 14 amino acids. Germline loops: CDR1 MNHEY, CDR2 SMNVEV (reference sequence). CDR3 sequence: CASSLGAGPVEQYF. The CDR3 coding sequence is TGTGCCAGCAGTTTAGGTGCAGGGCCTGTCGAGCAGTACTTC.

The V gene is TRBV2, the J gene TRBJ2-3; TRBD1 might be the D (5 bases). Germline CDR1 SNHLY, CDR2 FYNNEI. Trimming stripped 3 bases from V and 0 bases from J, with 10 bases between. CDR3 length: 15 residues. CDR3 bases: TGTGCCAGCAGTGATTCCAGGGCAAGCACAGATACGCAGTATTTT. Encoded protein: CASSDSRASTDTQYF.

The CDR3 sequence is CASSQGVGIAGELFF. The CDR3 region has the DNA TGTGCCAGCAGCCAAGGGGTGGGAATAGCCGGGGAGCTGTTTTTT. The V and J genes are TRBV27 and TRBJ2-2, with D possibly matching TRBD1 (5 bases). Germline V gene sequence: CDR1 MNHEY, CDR2 SMNVEV (reference sequence). This CDR3 region has 15 residues. The V gene lost 6 bases and the J gene lost 6 bases, with 17 bases spanning the gap.

The chain joins TRBV12-3 or TRBV12-4 to TRBJ1-1; no firm D call. The CDR3 extends over 12 amino acids. The V end lost 3 bases, the J end lost 2 bases, and 4 bases lay between the germline ends. The CDR3 spells CASSFFNTEAFF. CDR3 nucleotide sequence: TGTGCCAGCAGTTTCTTCAACACTGAAGCTTTCTTT.

This clonotype was seen a few times. This rearrangement joins TRBV6-1 to TRBJ2-7, with D possibly TRBD1 on 6 matching bases. This CDR3 is 17 amino acids long. V lost 7 bases and J lost 0, with 22 bases in between. Germline CDR1 is MNHNS and CDR2 is SASEGT. CDR3: CASTDSDMGESSYEQYV. CDR3 DNA: TGTGCCAGCACGGACAGTGATATGGGCGAGAGCTCCTACGAGCAGTACGTC.

The rearrangement joins TRBV6-6 to TRBJ2-3, with D hard to call. CDR3 size: 13 residues. With 2 bases removed from V and 4 bases from J, the gap between germline ends came to 7 bases. Per germline, CDR1 MNHNY and CDR2 SVGAGI (reference sequence). CDR3 nucleotides: TGTGCCAGCAGTTACGTCCAGGCAGATACGCAGTATTTT. Amino acids: CASSYVQADTQYF.

The chain uses TRBV4-1 and TRBJ2-5; 7 bases map to TRBD1. This CDR3 contains 14 residues. Germline CDR1 reads MGHRA; CDR2 reads YSYEKL. With 3 bases clipped from V and 3 bases from J, the junction kept 4 bases outside the gene matches. CDR3 sequence reads: CASSHTTGEETQYF. The DNA for the CDR3 is TGCGCCAGCAGCCACACTACAGGGGAAGAGACCCAGTACTTC.